The next 27 T cell receptor beta chains were all read from a single sample in a study of T cells in Graves' hyperthyroidism and ophthalmopathy. Amplified regions were TCR beta CDR3 sequences from RNA transcripts. HTBI primers were the set used in a first-round RT-PCR of the TCR CDR3. MiXCR, applied by TCRdb to the multiplex PCR reads, yields one record per CDR3 protein. The table lists approximately 400,000 distinct CDR3 sequences, approximately 14% of them singletons. The specimen sequenced was blood. The origin of the receptors is a young woman with Graves' hyperthyroidism that later progressed to Graves' ophthalmopathy.

This clonotype was counted many times. The chain combines TRBV7-3 with TRBJ2-7; 10 nucleotides line up with TRBD1. V shed 8 bases and J 6 bases; nucleotides not matched to a gene: 4. Looked up from germline, CDR1 is SGHTA and CDR2 is FQGTGA. The CDR3 extends over 12 amino acids. The CDR3 sequence: CASGTGESEQYF. Here the CDR3 DNA reads TGTGCCAGCGGGACAGGGGAAAGCGAGCAGTACTTC.

This clonotype has only a few counts. The V and J genes are TRBV5-6 and TRBJ1-1; no clear D gene. The length of the CDR3 is 15 residues. V was cut by 0 bases and J by 0 bases, with 9 bases left in between. The V gene's germline CDR1 is SGHDT and CDR2 YYEEEE. This CDR3 is CASSLARRMNTEAFF. The CDR3 DNA reads as TGTGCCAGCAGCTTGGCCCGGCGGATGAACACTGAAGCTTTCTTT.

To note about this clonotype: This may arise from a read error, as a much more abundant clone is one base away. This chain joins TRBV6-1 and TRBJ1-2; 8 bases line up with TRBD1. The trim removed 3 bases at V and 8 bases at J, leaving 5 bases unmatched. CDR1 and CDR2 from the germline V gene are MNHNS and SASEGT. The CDR3 extends over 13 amino acids. Written as DNA, the CDR3 is TGTGCCAGCAGTGAGGATACAGGGGGAGGCTACACCTTC. Its translation is CASSEDTGGGYTF.

This clonotype was counted at least ten times. The V call is TRBV2, the J call TRBJ2-1, with 8 bases aligning to TRBD1. The CDR3 loop spans 13 amino acids. V lost 6 bases and J lost 6; bases outside the gene matches: 4. CDR1 is SNHLY, CDR2 FYNNEI, per germline. CDR3 loop: CASSRDRSNEQFF. As DNA, the CDR3 is TGTGCCAGCAGCAGGGACAGGAGCAATGAGCAGTTCTTC. The entire variable domain, with the rest obtained from reference TRBV2 and TRBJ2-1, is as follows: EPEVTQTPSHQVTQMGQEVILRCVPISNHLYFYWYRQILGQKVEFLVSFYNNEISEKSEIFDDQFSVERPDGSNFTLKIRSTKLEDSAMYFCASSRDRSNEQFFGPGTRLTVL.

This clonotype was seen at least ten times. V and J are TRBV2 and TRBJ2-5; TRBD1 matches 9 bases. The CDR3 length is 16 residues. V was clipped by 8 bases and J by 2 bases; unmatched bases: 12. Germline V gene sequence: CDR1 SNHLY, CDR2 FYNNEI. The CDR3 region has the DNA TGTGCCAGCGACTCTCGGGACAGGGATCGGCAAGAGACCCAGTACTTC. This translates into CASDSRDRDRQETQYF.

Remarks on this clonotype: This may stem from a read error, because a much larger clone lies one nucleotide away. V and J are TRBV30 and TRBJ2-2; the D is unclear. Germline values: CDR1 GTSNPN, CDR2 SVGIG (reference sequence). The CDR3 loop spans 12 amino acids. The CDR3 region is CAFTHSTGELFF. CDR3 coding DNA: TGTGCATTTACCCACAGTACCGGGGAGCTGTTTTTT.

In its sample, this clonotype was seen many times. V is TRBV11-2 and J is TRBJ1-1; no definite D call. From germline, CDR1 is SGHAT and CDR2 FQNNGV. CDR3 length equals 15 residues. V lost 1 base to trimming and J lost 6 bases, with 15 bases between them. The CDR3 is CASSLGRLGRAEAFF. CDR3 DNA sequence: TGTGCCAGCAGCTTAGGAAGGCTGGGTCGGGCTGAAGCTTTCTTT.

This clonotype was observed at least ten times. The gene calls are TRBV2 and TRBJ2-3; 8 bases are shared with TRBD2. Germline CDR1 SNHLY, CDR2 FYNNEI. The CDR3 covers 13 residues. The trim removed 10 bases at V and 12 bases at J, leaving 15 bases unmatched. The CDR3 loop reads CATNGGGLRRQYF. DNA for the CDR3: TGTGCCACAAACGGGGGGGGGCTACGCCGTCAGTATTTT.

This clonotype was detected many times. The chain combines TRBV28 with TRBJ1-5; 7 bases fit TRBD1. This CDR3 contains 16 residues. Germline V lookup: CDR1 MDHEN, CDR2 SYDVKM. The J segment lost 0 bases and the V segment lost 6 bases, leaving 8 bases of the junction unmatched. This CDR3 is CASRVTGELSNQPQHF. The CDR3 DNA is TGTGCCAGCAGGGTAACAGGGGAGCTTAGCAATCAGCCCCAGCATTTT.

This clonotype was seen many times. The rearrangement uses TRBV20-1 and TRBJ2-2; TRBD1 aligns across 7 bases. V was clipped by 6 bases and J by 0 bases; unmatched bases: 4. The CDR3 contains 14 residues. Germline lookup yields CDR1 DFQATT and CDR2 SNEGSKA (reference sequence). CDR3 amino acids: CSATDRPNTGELFF. CDR3 nucleotide sequence: TGCAGTGCGACGGACAGGCCGAACACCGGGGAGCTGTTTTTT.

This clonotype was seen repeatedly, ten times or more. The chain recombines TRBV3-1 with TRBJ1-1; D is possibly TRBD1 (5 bases). The CDR3 sequence is 11 residues long. Germline CDR1 and CDR2: LGHDT and YNNKEL (reference sequence). V lost 4 bases, J lost 7 bases, and 7 bases lay in between. CDR3 residues: CASSRTGEAFF. CDR3 coding DNA: TGTGCCAGCAGCCGTACAGGTGAAGCTTTCTTT. Full variable domain (outside the CDR3, taken from reference TRBV3-1 and TRBJ1-1): DTAVSQTPKYLVTQMGNDKSIKCEQNLGHDTMYWYKQDSKKFLKIMFSYNNKELIINETVPNRFSPKSPDKAHLNLHINSLELGDSAVYFCASSRTGEAFFGQGTRLTVV.

Many counts were recorded for this clonotype. The chain recombines TRBV29-1 with TRBJ2-1, with D uncertain. Per the germline V gene, CDR1 is SQVTM and CDR2 is ANQGSEA. CDR3 length: 12 residues. Trimming stripped 8 bases from V and 4 bases from J, with 12 bases between. For the CDR3, the DNA is TGCAGCTCGGGCGCGTTATACAATGAGCAGTTCTTC. Protein: CSSGALYNEQFF.

This clonotype was counted many times. The J gene is TRBJ2-7, the V gene TRBV2, with 7 bases that match TRBD2. V lost 2 bases and J lost 4; bases outside the gene matches: 8. In germline, CDR1 is SNHLY, CDR2 FYNNEI. The CDR3 covers 15 residues. Here the CDR3 reads CASSELRTSVYEQYF. In DNA form, the CDR3 reads TGTGCCAGCAGTGAACTAAGGACTAGTGTATACGAGCAGTACTTC.

This clonotype was seen more than once but under ten times. V is TRBV7-2 and J is TRBJ2-3; D is undetermined. Deletions cut 5 bases from V and 6 bases from J, with 6 bases between. There are 11 residues in the CDR3. Germline V lookup: CDR1 SGHTA, CDR2 FQGNSA. CDR3 region: CASSNGDTQYF. The CDR3 nucleotides read TGTGCCAGCAGCAATGGGGATACGCAGTATTTT.

This clonotype has ten or more counts. The V call is TRBV6-5, the J call TRBJ2-6; D is perhaps TRBD1 or TRBD2 (5 bases each). CDR1 and CDR2 from the germline V gene are MNHEY and SVGAGI. Trimming took off 2 bases at V and 1 base at J, with 6 bases between the two ends. The CDR3 loop spans 15 amino acids. Here the CDR3 reads CASSYGGSGANVLTF. The CDR3 DNA is TGTGCCAGCAGTTACGGGGGTTCTGGGGCCAACGTCCTGACTTTC.

The chain is built from TRBV20-1 and TRBJ1-1; TRBD1 might be the D (5 bases). The CDR3 consists of 15 residues. Trimming left V 0 bases short and J 4 bases short, with 15 bases between. Germline-derived CDR1 and CDR2 are DFQATT and SNEGSKA (reference sequence). CDR3 coding DNA: TGCAGTGCTAGAGATGGGGGAGCCTGGGGCACTGAAGCTTTCTTT. This gives the protein CSARDGGAWGTEAFF.

The sample holds many counts of this clonotype. The rearrangement uses TRBV5-1 and TRBJ2-1, with D unresolved. The germline V gene has CDR1 SGHRS and CDR2 YFSETQ. The germline V and J ends were trimmed by 0 bases and 11 bases, with 6 bases remaining between them. The CDR3 contains 11 residues. CDR3: CASSLDVKQFF. CDR3 sequence (DNA): TGCGCCAGCAGCTTGGACGTCAAGCAGTTCTTC.

At least ten counts were recorded for this clonotype. The rearrangement uses TRBV6-2 or TRBV6-3 and TRBJ2-7; 8 nucleotides agree with TRBD1. The CDR3 totals 14 residues. Losses at the gene ends were 4 bases for V and 3 bases for J; bases not matched to a gene: 5. In germline, CDR1 is MNHEY, CDR2 SVGEGT. The CDR3 sequence is CASSSWTGSYEQYF. The CDR3 DNA follows: TGTGCCAGCAGTTCGTGGACAGGGAGCTACGAGCAGTACTTC.

This clonotype has only a few counts. This clone may be a read error of a much larger clone one base away. The J gene is TRBJ2-1, the V gene TRBV6-2 or TRBV6-3; 8 bases agree with TRBD1. In germline, CDR1 is MNHEY, CDR2 SVGEGT. V trimming: 0 bases; J trimming: 3 bases; junction bases outside the gene matches: 1. The CDR3 runs to 15 residues. The CDR3, as DNA: TGTGCCAGCAGTTACTCGACAGGGGACTACAATGAGCAGTTCTTC. Protein product: CASSYSTGDYNEQFF.

This clonotype was recorded a few times. The V and J genes are TRBV4-3 and TRBJ2-5, with a tentative D call TRBD2 (6 bases). V shed 1 base and J shed 0 bases, with 9 bases lying between them. The CDR3 contains 15 residues. Germline CDR1 is LGHNA and CDR2 is YSLEER. CDR3 DNA sequence: TGCGCCAGCAGCCAAGGGGGCGGGGACCAAGAGACCCAGTACTTC. It specifies CASSQGGGDQETQYF.

This clonotype was detected ten times or more. J is TRBJ2-7 and V is TRBV20-1; weak D call: TRBD2 (6 bases). V was shortened by 1 base and J by 6 bases, with 13 bases between the two germline ends. CDR3 size: 13 residues. The germline V gene encodes CDR1 DFQATT and CDR2 SNEGSKA (reference sequence). Written as DNA, the CDR3 is TGCAGTGCTAGAGGGCGGGGCCCTCTCGAGCAGTACTTC. It yields the protein CSARGRGPLEQYF.

V and J are TRBV6-2 or TRBV6-3 and TRBJ2-7; 7 nucleotides align to TRBD2. V lost 10 bases to trimming and J lost 2 bases; unmatched junction nucleotides: 11. This CDR3 comprises 14 residues. From germline, CDR1 is MNHEY and CDR2 SVGEGT. The DNA for the CDR3 is TGTGCCACCAAAGGTCAGCGGGGTCCCTACGAGCAGTACTTC. Protein: CATKGQRGPYEQYF.

A few counts support this clonotype. The gene calls are TRBV4-3 and TRBJ1-5; a possible D gene is TRBD1 (5 bases). Germline CDR1 is LGHNA and CDR2 is YSLEER. The CDR3 has 15 residues. V shed 0 bases and J shed 9 bases, with 15 bases lying between them. The CDR3 sequence: CASSQDSAGLMPQHF. CDR3 coding DNA: TGCGCCAGCAGCCAAGATTCGGCAGGGTTAATGCCCCAGCATTTT.

This rearrangement joins TRBV20-1 to TRBJ2-5, with a tentative D call TRBD1 (6 bases). CDR1 and CDR2 from the germline V gene are DFQATT and SNEGSKA (reference sequence). V was clipped by 3 bases and J by 5 bases, with 7 bases between them. The CDR3 is made up of 11 amino acids. CDR3 coding DNA: TGCAGTGCTAGTCAGGGGGAGACCCAGTACTTC. It translates to CSASQGETQYF.

This clonotype occurred many times. The CDR3 sequence is CASSSRDGGPSGGYTF. The CDR3 region has the DNA TGTGCCAGCAGTTCCCGGGACGGGGGACCTTCGGGTGGCTACACCTTC. The chain links TRBV27 to TRBJ1-2, with a weak D call TRBD1 (5 bases). V was cut by 4 bases and J by 7 bases, with 22 bases left in between. The germline V gene encodes CDR1 MNHEY and CDR2 SMNVEV (reference sequence). The CDR3 loop spans 16 amino acids.

The chain couples TRBV9 to TRBJ1-1; D gene ambiguous. The length of the CDR3 is 13 residues. The germline CDR1 and CDR2 sequences are SGDLS and YYNGEE. V was cut by 4 bases and J by 0 bases, with 7 bases left in between. CDR3 in DNA: TGTGCCAGCAGCCAAGATATGAACACTGAAGCTTTCTTT. Translating gives CASSQDMNTEAFF.

This clonotype appeared many times. The chain is built from TRBV6-2 or TRBV6-3 and TRBJ2-1, with 14 bases that match TRBD2. Germline loops: CDR1 MNHEY, CDR2 SVGEGT. J lost 6 bases, V lost 6 bases, and 10 bases had no gene match. This CDR3 region has 17 residues. CDR3 in DNA: TGTGCCAGCAGAGTTGCCGGGACTAGCGGGAGATTCAATGAGCAGTTCTTC. Translating gives CASRVAGTSGRFNEQFF.